The clone carrying this T cell receptor (beta chain) was counted once. The CDR3 runs 15 residues. CDR1 and CDR2 from the germline V gene are LNHDA and SQIVND (reference sequence). V shed 7 bases, J shed 5 bases, and the junction held 10 bases outside the gene matches. The data originate from a study of blood T cell repertoires in COVID-19. Across the whole study: Samples of COVID-19 (acute and convalescent) were obtained from the United States, Italy and Spain.

In the study's own analysis: Estimates of nucleated cell counts were drawn from the amplification of reference gene primers. TCRdb's table, derived via immunoSEQ multiplex PCR, lists solely in-frame clones and lacks some. The D gene and trimming were derived from the DNA, and the V and J assignments and clone size from that table. The sample includes under 200,000 clones, about 85% of them seen just once. The cohort comprised adults aged roughly 18 to 95 years residing in under 30 US areas. Participant-reported clinical history was the basis for cohort assignment. The specimen sequenced was PBMCs or T cells enriched from blood (not recorded which). This clonotype was sampled from a woman in her thirties or forties with acute COVID-19. The rearrangement uses TRBV19 and TRBJ2-2, with TRBD2 matching over 7 bases. The chain's CDR3 is CASMSGREYTGELFF. In DNA, the CDR3 is TGTGCCAGTATGAGTGGGCGGGAGTATACCGGGGAGCTGTTTTTT.